This TCR beta chain was observed in a study of prognosis after radiotherapy for stage I lung cancer. Across the study: Approximately 15 cases involved newly diagnosed primary stage I lung tumors, and roughly 5 involved oligometastatic NSCLC subsequent to surgical resection of the primary tumor. Study-level results: Unique TCR clone counts went down once patients had stereotactic body radiation therapy, median approximately 9,600 versus 7,200.

The blood draw at each of two time points yielded roughly 6 milliliters of peripheral blood. Genomic DNA yielded TCR beta CDR3, amplified by two-round multiplex PCR. Primers specific to each TRBV and TRBJ gene drove first-round PCR. MiXCR, run by TCRdb on the multiplex PCR reads, gives a single entry per CDR3 protein. The profile covers over 8,500 distinct CDR3 sequences, with 62% appearing a single time and roughly 20% taken by the ten largest. This clonotype was recorded a few times. Its antigen is not identified. One end of the junction fails to match germline, which may point to a read error. This CDR3 has 11 amino acids. Germline assignment: CDR1 KGHDR and CDR2 SFDVKD.

Source: PBMCs, taken before or after stereotactic body radiation therapy (not recorded which). The rearrangement links TRBV24-1 to TRBJ1-4, with 8 bases that match TRBD1. The TCR was taken from a donor aged 50 or older with non-small cell lung cancer. The CDR3 coding sequence is TGTTCCACCAGGGGGCAGGAACAACTGTTTTTT. Its protein product is CSTRGQEQLFF.